This T cell receptor (beta chain) came from a study of blood T cell repertoires in COVID-19. Looked up from germline, CDR1 is SGHRS and CDR2 is YFSETQ. Between the trimmed V and J ends, which lost 4 bases and 1 base, there was a span of 14 bases. The CDR3 covers 15 residues. Assay: immunoSEQ multiplex PCR; the TCRdb copy retains only in-frame clones and omits some. The table records 150,000 or so clones, around 83% of them present only once. Seattle researchers signed up patients amid active infection and tracked them longitudinally. This sequence was found in a woman aged 60 to 75 with COVID-19, enrolled during active disease. The chain uses TRBV5-1 and TRBJ1-1; possibly TRBD1 for D (5 bases). The sample was peripheral blood. The CDR3 DNA sequence: TGCGCCAGCAGCGGTGACAGCACCCAGAACACTGAAGCTTTCTTT. Its protein is CASSGDSTQNTEAFF. The variable domain in full, completed from reference TRBV5-1 and TRBJ1-1, reads KAGVTQTPRYLIKTRGQQVTLSCSPISGHRSVSWYQQTPGQGLQFLFEYFSETQRNKGNFPGRFSGRQFSNSRSEMNVSTLELGDSALYLCASSGDSTQNTEAFFGQGTRLTVV.